This TCR beta chain appears in the sequencing data of a study of post-analysis software for immune sequencing data. Study overall: As for disease course, relapsing-remitting, secondary progressive and progressive-relapsing multiple sclerosis were all included. Findings of the study overall: Multiple sclerosis patients had significantly lower normalized Chao1 diversity than controls. With F measure, samples from one preparation batch clustered together strongly. Elevated frequency relative to controls characterized several TRBV segments in patients, TRBV5-6, TRBV5-1 and TRBV20-1 among them.

The CDR3 runs 15 residues. Trimming took 3 bases from V and 0 from J, leaving 9 bases between them. CDR1 and CDR2 from the germline V gene are MDHEN and SYDVKM. About this clonotype: Its antigen is currently unknown.

Libraries were made from TCR beta cDNA, and they carried unique molecular identifiers. Yield was 450,000 to 650,000 cDNA molecules from roughly 0.93 to 9.6 million T cells. Via MiXCR, TCRdb re-called the PCR reads, giving one row per CDR3 protein. Altogether approximately 660,000 distinct CDR3 sequences are present, approximately 59% being singletons, with the ten largest covering approximately 10%. Sequenced: blood. This receptor was identified in a girl aged 2-15 years with multiple sclerosis. The chain has TRBV28 and TRBJ2-4; D gene ambiguous. The DNA of the CDR3 is TGTGCCAGCAGTTTGGCAGACCTAGCCAAAAACATTCAGTACTTC. Amino acids: CASSLADLAKNIQYF.